The sequence of this T cell receptor beta chain was determined in a study of PD-1 blockade in classical Hodgkin lymphoma. Study results and caveats: Still unresolved is the cause of the repertoire differences, which may be disease activity or prior therapy. According to reports, newly diagnosed patients had lower baseline TCR diversity than healthy donors, and relapsed/refractory patients had lower baseline TCR diversity still.

Germline V lookup: CDR1 MDHEN, CDR2 SYDVKM. This CDR3 is built from 14 residues. V lost 6 bases to trimming and J lost 1 base; unmatched junction nucleotides: 5. Notes on this clone: The antigen remains unidentified.

The protocol was immunoSEQ multiplex PCR, while the TCRdb copy is restricted to in-frame clones and leaves out a portion. The table has about 15,000 clones, around nine tenths seen once. The sample's time point: newly diagnosed, previously untreated cHL patient sample. Newly diagnosed, untreated classical Hodgkin lymphoma PBMCs served as comparison. The chain uses TRBV28 and TRBJ2-5; TRBD2 matches at 7 bases. Sequencing input: peripheral blood mononuclear cells (PBMCs). The source of this sequence is a human donor with classical Hodgkin lymphoma. The DNA of the CDR3 is TGTGCCAGCAGGGGGGGGTGGACCCAAGAGACCCAGTACTTC. This gives the protein CASRGGWTQETQYF.